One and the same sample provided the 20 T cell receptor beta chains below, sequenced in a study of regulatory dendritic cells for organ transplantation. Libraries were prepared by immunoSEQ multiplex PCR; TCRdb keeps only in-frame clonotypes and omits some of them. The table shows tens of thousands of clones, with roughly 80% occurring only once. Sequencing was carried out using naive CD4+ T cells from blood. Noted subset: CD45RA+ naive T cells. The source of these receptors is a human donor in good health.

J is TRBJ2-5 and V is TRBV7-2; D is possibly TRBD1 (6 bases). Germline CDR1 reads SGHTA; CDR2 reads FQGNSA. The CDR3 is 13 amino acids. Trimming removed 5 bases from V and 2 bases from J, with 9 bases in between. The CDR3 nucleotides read TGTGCCAGCAGCCCGGACAGACAAGAGACCCAGTACTTC. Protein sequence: CASSPDRQETQYF.

The CDR3 reads CASSYSLAVSNEQFF. For the CDR3, the DNA is TGTGCCAGCAGTTACTCCCTAGCGGTTTCTAATGAGCAGTTCTTC. The chain couples TRBV6-5 to TRBJ2-1, with 7 bases matching TRBD2. Germline V gene sequence: CDR1 MNHEY, CDR2 SVGAGI. There are 15 residues in the CDR3. V lost 0 bases and J lost 7; bases outside the gene matches: 6.

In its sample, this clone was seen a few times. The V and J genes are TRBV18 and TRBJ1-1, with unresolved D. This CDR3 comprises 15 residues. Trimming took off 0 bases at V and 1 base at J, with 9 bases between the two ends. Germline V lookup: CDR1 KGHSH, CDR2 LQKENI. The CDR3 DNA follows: TGTGCCAGCTCACCACCGAGCGTCAGGAACACTGAAGCTTTCTTT. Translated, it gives CASSPPSVRNTEAFF. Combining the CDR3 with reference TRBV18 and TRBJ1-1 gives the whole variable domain NAGVMQNPRHLVRRRGQEARLRCSPMKGHSHVYWYRQLPEEGLKFMVYLQKENIIDESGMPKERFSAEFPKEGPSILRIQQVVRGDSAAYFCASSPPSVRNTEAFFGQGTRLTVV.

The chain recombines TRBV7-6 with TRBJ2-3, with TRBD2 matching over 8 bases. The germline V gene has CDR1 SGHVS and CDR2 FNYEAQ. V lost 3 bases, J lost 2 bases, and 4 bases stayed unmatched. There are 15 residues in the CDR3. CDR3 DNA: TGTGCCAGCAGCTTCGACGGGGGGGACACAGATACGCAGTATTTT. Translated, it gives CASSFDGGDTDTQYF.

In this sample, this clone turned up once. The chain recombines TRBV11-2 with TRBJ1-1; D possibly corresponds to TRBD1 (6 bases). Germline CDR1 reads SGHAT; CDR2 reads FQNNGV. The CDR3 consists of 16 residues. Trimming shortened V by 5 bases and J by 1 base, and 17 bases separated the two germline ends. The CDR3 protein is CASSRNTDRENTEAFF. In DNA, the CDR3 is TGTGCCAGCAGCAGGAACACGGACAGAGAGAACACTGAAGCTTTCTTT.

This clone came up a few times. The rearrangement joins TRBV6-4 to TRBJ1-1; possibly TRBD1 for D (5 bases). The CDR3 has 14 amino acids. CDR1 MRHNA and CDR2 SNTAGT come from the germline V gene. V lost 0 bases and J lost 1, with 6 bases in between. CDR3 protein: CASSDSTANTEAFF. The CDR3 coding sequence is TGTGCCAGCAGTGACTCGACAGCGAACACTGAAGCTTTCTTT.

The CDR3: CASSYAHRNSPLHF. CDR3 DNA: TGTGCCAGCAGTTACGCACACAGGAATTCACCCCTCCACTTT. The rearrangement joins TRBV6-5 to TRBJ1-6; possible D gene TRBD1, 5 bases. Germline values: CDR1 MNHEY, CDR2 SVGAGI. The CDR3 is 14 residues long. Between the trimmed V and J ends, which lost 2 bases and 7 bases, there was a span of 9 bases.

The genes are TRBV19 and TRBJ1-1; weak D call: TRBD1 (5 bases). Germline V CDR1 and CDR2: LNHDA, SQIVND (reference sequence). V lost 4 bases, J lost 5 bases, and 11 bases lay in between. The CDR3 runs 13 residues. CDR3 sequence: CASSNIGGTEAFF. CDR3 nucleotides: TGTGCCAGTAGTAATATCGGGGGTACTGAAGCTTTCTTT.

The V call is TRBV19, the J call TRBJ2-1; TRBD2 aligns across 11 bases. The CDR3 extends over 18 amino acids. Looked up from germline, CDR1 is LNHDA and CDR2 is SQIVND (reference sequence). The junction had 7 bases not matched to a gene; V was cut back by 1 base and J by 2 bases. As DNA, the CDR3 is TGTGCCAGTAGTATAGGGCTAGCGGGGGGACGTACCTACAATGAGCAGTTCTTC. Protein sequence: CASSIGLAGGRTYNEQFF.

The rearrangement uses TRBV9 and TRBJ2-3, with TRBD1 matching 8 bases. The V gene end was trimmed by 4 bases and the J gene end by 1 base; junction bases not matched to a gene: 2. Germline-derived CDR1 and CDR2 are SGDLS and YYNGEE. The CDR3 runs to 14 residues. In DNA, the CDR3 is TGTGCCAGCAGCCGGACAGGGCGCACAGATACGCAGTATTTT. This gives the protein CASSRTGRTDTQYF.

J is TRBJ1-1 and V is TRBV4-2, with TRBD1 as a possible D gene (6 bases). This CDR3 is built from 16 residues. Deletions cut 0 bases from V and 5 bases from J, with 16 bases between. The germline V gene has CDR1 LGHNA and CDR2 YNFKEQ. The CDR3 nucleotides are TGTGCCAGCAGCCAAGACCGGGACACGCGTTCTACTGAAGCTTTCTTT. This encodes CASSQDRDTRSTEAFF.

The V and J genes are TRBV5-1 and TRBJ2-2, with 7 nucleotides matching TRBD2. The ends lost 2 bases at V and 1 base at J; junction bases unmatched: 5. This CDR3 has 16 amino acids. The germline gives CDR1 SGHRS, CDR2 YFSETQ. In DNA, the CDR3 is TGCGCCAGCAGCTTCGGGACTACTCGGAACACCGGGGAGCTGTTTTTT. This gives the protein CASSFGTTRNTGELFF.

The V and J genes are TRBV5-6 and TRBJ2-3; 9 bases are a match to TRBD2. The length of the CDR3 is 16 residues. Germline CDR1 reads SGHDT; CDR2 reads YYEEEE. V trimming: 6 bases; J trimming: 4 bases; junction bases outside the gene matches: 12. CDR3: CASTSISGGRADTQYF. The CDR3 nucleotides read TGTGCCAGCACCAGTATTAGCGGGGGTCGTGCAGATACGCAGTATTTT.

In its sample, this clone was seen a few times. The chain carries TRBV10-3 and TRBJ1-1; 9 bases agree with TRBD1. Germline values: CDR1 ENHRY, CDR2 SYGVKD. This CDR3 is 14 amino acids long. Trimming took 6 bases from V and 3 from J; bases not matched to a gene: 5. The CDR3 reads CAIRGTGPDTEAFF. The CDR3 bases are TGTGCCATCAGGGGGACAGGGCCGGACACTGAAGCTTTCTTT.

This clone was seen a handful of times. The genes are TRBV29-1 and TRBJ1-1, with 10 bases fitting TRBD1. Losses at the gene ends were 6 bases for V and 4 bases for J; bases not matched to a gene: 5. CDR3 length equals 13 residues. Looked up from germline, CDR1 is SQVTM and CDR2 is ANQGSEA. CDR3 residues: CSVLGQGGTEAFF. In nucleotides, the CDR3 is TGCAGCGTCCTAGGACAGGGGGGCACTGAAGCTTTCTTT.

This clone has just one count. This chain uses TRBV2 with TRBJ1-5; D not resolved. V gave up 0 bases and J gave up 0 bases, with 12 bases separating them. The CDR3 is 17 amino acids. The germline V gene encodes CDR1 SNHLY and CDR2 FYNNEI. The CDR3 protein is CASSEALWHLSNQPQHF. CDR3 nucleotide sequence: TGTGCCAGCAGTGAAGCGCTGTGGCACCTTAGCAATCAGCCCCAGCATTTT. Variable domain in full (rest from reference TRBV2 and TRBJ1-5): EPEVTQTPSHQVTQMGQEVILRCVPISNHLYFYWYRQILGQKVEFLVSFYNNEISEKSEIFDDQFSVERPDGSNFTLKIRSTKLEDSAMYFCASSEALWHLSNQPQHFGDGTRLSIL.

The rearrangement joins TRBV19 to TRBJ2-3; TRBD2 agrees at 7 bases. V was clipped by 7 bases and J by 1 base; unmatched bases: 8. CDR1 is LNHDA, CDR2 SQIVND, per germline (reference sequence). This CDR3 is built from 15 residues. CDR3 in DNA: TGTGCCAGTACAGCTTTGCTAGCGGGCACAGATACGCAGTATTTT. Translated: CASTALLAGTDTQYF.

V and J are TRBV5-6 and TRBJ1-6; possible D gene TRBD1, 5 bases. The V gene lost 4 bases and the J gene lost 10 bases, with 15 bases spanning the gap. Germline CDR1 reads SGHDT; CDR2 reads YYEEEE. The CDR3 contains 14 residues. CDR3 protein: CASSELPRGSPLHF. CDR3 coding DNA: TGTGCCAGCAGCGAATTGCCTCGGGGGTCACCCCTCCACTTT.

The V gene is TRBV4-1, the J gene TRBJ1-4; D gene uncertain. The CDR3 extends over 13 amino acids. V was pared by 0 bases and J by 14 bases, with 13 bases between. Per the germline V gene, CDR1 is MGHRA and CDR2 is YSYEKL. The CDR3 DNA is TGCGCCAGCAGCCAAGATCTCAGTGTAGCGCTGTTTTTT. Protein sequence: CASSQDLSVALFF.

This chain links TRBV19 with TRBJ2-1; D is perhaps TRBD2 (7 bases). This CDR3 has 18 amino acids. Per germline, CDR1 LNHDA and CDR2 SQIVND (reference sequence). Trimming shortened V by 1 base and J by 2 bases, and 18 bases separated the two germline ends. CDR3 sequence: CASSIGPAGDTTYNEQFF. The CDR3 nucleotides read TGTGCCAGTAGTATAGGGCCGGCGGGGGACACAACCTACAATGAGCAGTTCTTC.